What follows are 22 T cell receptor beta chains derived from one specimen sequenced in a study of early T cells in non-severe SARS-CoV-2 infection. Via MiXCR, TCRdb re-called the 5' RACE reads, giving one row per CDR3 protein. The profile covers 25,000 to 30,000 distinct CDR3 sequences, with 4% to 5.5% appearing a single time and 10% to 11% taken by the ten largest. Specimen: whole blood. The receptors were gathered from an adult who was a healthcare worker with PCR-confirmed SARS-CoV-2 infection or an uninfected control (not recorded which).

This clonotype has only a few counts. The rearrangement uses TRBV15 and TRBJ1-5; TRBD1 agrees at 7 bases. The V segment lost 0 bases and the J segment 3 bases; nucleotides outside the gene matches: 2. The CDR3 runs to 15 residues. CDR1 is LNHNV and CDR2 is YYDKDF in the germline V gene (reference sequence). In DNA form, the CDR3 reads TGTGCCACCAGCAGAGATAGGGGGCCCAATCAGCCCCAGCATTTT. This encodes CATSRDRGPNQPQHF.

This clonotype showed up many times. The chain couples TRBV15 to TRBJ1-1; TRBD1 matches at 10 bases. With 2 bases clipped from V and 11 bases from J, the junction kept 8 bases outside the gene matches. The germline CDR1 and CDR2 sequences are LNHNV and YYDKDF (reference sequence). The CDR3 covers 14 residues. The CDR3 DNA follows: TGTGCCACCAGCAGAAACCGGGACAGGGGAGACGCTTTCTTT. Its protein is CATSRNRDRGDAFF.

This clonotype was detected ten times or more. This rearrangement joins TRBV7-2 to TRBJ2-7; D perhaps matches TRBD1 (6 bases). This CDR3 has 15 amino acids. The V gene's germline CDR1 is SGHTA and CDR2 FQGNSA. V was trimmed by 5 bases and J by 0 bases, leaving 14 bases between them. DNA of the CDR3: TGTGCCAGCAGCCTACCGGGACACCTCTCCTACGAGCAGTACTTC. Translated, it gives CASSLPGHLSYEQYF.

A few counts support this clonotype. The chain recombines TRBV29-1 with TRBJ2-3; D gene ambiguous. The CDR3 runs 14 residues. Germline V gene sequence: CDR1 SQVTM, CDR2 ANQGSEA. With 1 base removed from V and 7 bases from J, the gap between germline ends came to 15 bases. In DNA, the CDR3 is TGCAGCGTTGAAGGAGAGTGGTATGGGCATACGCAGTATTTT. Amino acids: CSVEGEWYGHTQYF.

Many counts were recorded for this clonotype. The chain carries TRBV5-1 and TRBJ2-3; D gene ambiguous. From germline, CDR1 is SGHRS and CDR2 YFSETQ. Between the trimmed V and J ends, which lost 4 bases and 0 bases, there was a span of 15 bases. The CDR3 extends over 16 amino acids. In DNA, the CDR3 is TGCGCCAGCAGCCCGATTCTTAGACCTAGCACAGATACGCAGTATTTT. Residues: CASSPILRPSTDTQYF.

In its sample, this clonotype was seen a few times. The V call is TRBV6-1, the J call TRBJ2-3; 9 bases fit TRBD1. The CDR3 is made up of 16 amino acids. Unmatched junction bases numbered 4, after V lost 2 bases and J lost 1 base. Germline values: CDR1 MNHNS, CDR2 SASEGT. CDR3 DNA: TGTGCCAGCAGTGAACGGGGACAGGGAGGCACAGATACGCAGTATTTT. Translated, it gives CASSERGQGGTDTQYF.

J is TRBJ2-3 and V is TRBV11-2; 7 nucleotides agree with TRBD2. The length of the CDR3 is 15 residues. Germline trimming cut 2 bases from V and 6 bases from J; bases unmatched to any gene: 8. Germline V CDR1 and CDR2: SGHAT, FQNNGV. The CDR3 loop is CASSLSLADVDTQYF. The CDR3 coding sequence is TGTGCCAGCAGCTTATCCCTAGCGGATGTCGATACGCAGTATTTT. The variable domain in full, with the rest retrieved from reference TRBV11-2 and TRBJ2-3, is EAGVAQSPRYKIIEKRQSVAFWCNPISGHATLYWYQQILGQGPKLLIQFQNNGVVDDSQLPKDRFSAERLKGVDSTLKIQPAKLEDSAVYLCASSLSLADVDTQYFGPGTRLTVL.

The V call is TRBV7-9, the J call TRBJ2-3; D is possibly TRBD1 or TRBD2 (5 bases each). Germline V gives CDR1 SEHNR, CDR2 FQNEAQ (reference sequence). The CDR3 totals 16 residues. V gave up 5 bases and J gave up 4 bases, with 19 bases separating them. The CDR3 coding sequence is TGTGCCAGCAGCGCAGGGACCCCCCTGGGGTCAGATACGCAGTATTTT. Its translation is CASSAGTPLGSDTQYF.

The V gene is TRBV6-6, the J gene TRBJ2-3, with a tentative D call TRBD1 (6 bases). CDR1 is MNHNY and CDR2 is SVGAGI in the germline V gene (reference sequence). This CDR3 is 18 amino acids long. V dropped 2 bases and J dropped 4 bases, with 22 bases sitting between them. CDR3 sequence: CASSYGAGTTLRADTQYF. The CDR3, as DNA: TGTGCCAGCAGTTACGGAGCCGGGACAACCTTACGAGCAGATACGCAGTATTTT.

This clonotype has at least ten counts. The CDR3 sequence is CSARSGGGWSDTEAFF. The CDR3 nucleotides read TGCAGTGCTAGATCCGGGGGAGGGTGGTCGGACACTGAAGCTTTCTTT. The V and J genes are TRBV20-1 and TRBJ1-1; tentatively, D is TRBD1 (5 bases). V dropped 2 bases and J dropped 3 bases, with 19 bases sitting between them. Germline CDR1 DFQATT, CDR2 SNEGSKA (reference sequence). The CDR3 is 16 residues long.

The table lists this clonotype with many counts. J is TRBJ2-1 and V is TRBV20-1, with 11 bases lining up with TRBD1. CDR3 length: 15 amino acids. The V gene's germline CDR1 is DFQATT and CDR2 SNEGSKA (reference sequence). Trimming cost V 0 bases and J 6 bases; bases outside gene matches: 4. The CDR3 DNA sequence: TGCAGTGCTAGAGATTTCGGGACAGGGGGCAATGAGCAGTTCTTC. This codes for CSARDFGTGGNEQFF.

This clonotype was found many times. The rearrangement links TRBV13 to TRBJ1-1; D is uncertain. The length of the CDR3 is 11 residues. Trimming left V 2 bases short and J 4 bases short, with 2 bases between. Germline V gives CDR1 PRHDT, CDR2 FYEKMQ (reference sequence). Here the CDR3 reads CASSLRTEAFF. The CDR3 coding sequence is TGTGCCAGCAGCTTACGCACTGAAGCTTTCTTT.

This clonotype has ten or more counts. The V call is TRBV5-1, the J call TRBJ1-1, with 8 nucleotides matching TRBD1. With V trimmed by 0 bases and J by 4 bases, 2 bases remained unmatched. The CDR3 is 14 residues long. Germline V gene sequence: CDR1 SGHRS, CDR2 YFSETQ. CDR3 sequence: CASSLAGGFTEAFF. The CDR3 DNA sequence: TGCGCCAGCAGCTTGGCAGGGGGCTTCACTGAAGCTTTCTTT. Looking up the rest from reference TRBV5-1 and TRBJ1-1 gives the full variable domain: KAGVTQTPRYLIKTRGQQVTLSCSPISGHRSVSWYQQTPGQGLQFLFEYFSETQRNKGNFPGRFSGRQFSNSRSEMNVSTLELGDSALYLCASSLAGGFTEAFFGQGTRLTVV.

This clonotype was detected a few times. V is TRBV30 and J is TRBJ2-2; 8 nucleotides align to TRBD1. V lost 2 bases, J lost 6 bases, and 8 bases stayed unmatched. Germline V gives CDR1 GTSNPN, CDR2 SVGIG (reference sequence). The CDR3 has 15 residues. The CDR3 DNA sequence: TGTGCCTGGAGTCCACCGGACAGGGAGGCCGGGGAGCTGTTTTTT. It is translated as CAWSPPDREAGELFF.

This clonotype was detected many times. The chain uses TRBV3-1 and TRBJ1-1; D uncertain. Germline V gene data show CDR1 as LGHDT and CDR2 as YNNKEL (reference sequence). The CDR3 runs 14 residues. V lost 3 bases to trimming and J lost 1 base, with 9 bases between them. The CDR3 sequence is CASSQSDKNTEAFF. For the CDR3, the DNA is TGTGCCAGCAGCCAGTCAGACAAGAACACTGAAGCTTTCTTT.

The V and J genes are TRBV18 and TRBJ1-1, with a tentative D call TRBD1 (5 bases). The CDR3 has 15 residues. The germline V gene has CDR1 KGHSH and CDR2 LQKENI. Trimming left V 4 bases short and J 1 base short, with 13 bases between. CDR3 nucleotide sequence: TGTGCCAGCTCACAACCAACGGGGGGGAACACTGAAGCTTTCTTT. Its protein product is CASSQPTGGNTEAFF.

By sample share, this clonotype is medium-sized. The chain links TRBV6-5 to TRBJ2-7, with TRBD2 matching 7 bases. Per germline, CDR1 MNHEY and CDR2 SVGAGI. After removal of 8 bases from V and 2 bases from J, the junction contained 0 bases not matched to a gene. The CDR3 is 11 residues long. CDR3 sequence reads: CASGGAYEQYF. CDR3 coding DNA: TGTGCCAGCGGGGGGGCCTACGAGCAGTACTTC.

This clonotype was recorded at least ten times. The V gene is TRBV12-3 or TRBV12-4, the J gene TRBJ1-2; D perhaps matches TRBD1 (5 bases). The CDR3 is 14 amino acids. The ends were cut back, 6 bases at V and 4 bases at J, with 15 bases in the middle. The CDR3 DNA is TGTGCCAGCAGACGCGCCCAGGGCATCTATGGCTACACCTTC. As protein: CASRRAQGIYGYTF.

This clonotype was seen at least ten times. V gene TRBV11-2 combines with J gene TRBJ2-5, with 11 bases that match TRBD1. The V and J ends lost 3 bases and 1 base, in that order; junction bases with no gene match: 7. Germline V gene sequence: CDR1 SGHAT, CDR2 FQNNGV. The CDR3 runs to 17 residues. In nucleotides, the CDR3 is TGTGCCAGCAGCTTCTCCGGACAGGGGGCTTTCCAAGAGACCCAGTACTTC. Amino acids: CASSFSGQGAFQETQYF.

This clonotype turned up a few times. In nucleotides, the CDR3 is TGTGCCAGCAGCATCAGTGGGCCCGGGGAGACCCAGTACTTC. Encoded protein: CASSISGPGETQYF. The V gene is TRBV7-2, the J gene TRBJ2-5; no clear D. In germline, CDR1 is SGHTA, CDR2 FQGNSA. V lost 5 bases and J 5 bases, leaving 15 bases between the germline ends. CDR3 length: 14 residues.

This clonotype showed up just a few times. CDR3 amino acids: CASSELSNEQFF. CDR3 sequence (DNA): TGTGCCAGCAGCGAGCTTTCCAATGAGCAGTTCTTC. The chain couples TRBV6-6 to TRBJ2-1, with D uncertain. Trimming took off 6 bases at V and 6 bases at J, with 9 bases between the two ends. CDR1 is MNHNY and CDR2 is SVGAGI in the germline V gene (reference sequence). The CDR3 has 12 amino acids.

This clonotype was counted ten times or more. The rearrangement uses TRBV18 and TRBJ2-7, with 7 positions matching TRBD1. V was clipped by 5 bases and J by 2 bases; unmatched bases: 3. The CDR3 has 13 residues. Germline V lookup: CDR1 KGHSH, CDR2 LQKENI. The CDR3 bases are TGTGCCAGCTCAGGGACAGTTGCCTACGAGCAGTACTTC. This gives the protein CASSGTVAYEQYF. The whole variable domain, remainder taken from reference TRBV18 and TRBJ2-7, is NAGVMQNPRHLVRRRGQEARLRCSPMKGHSHVYWYRQLPEEGLKFMVYLQKENIIDESGMPKERFSAEFPKEGPSILRIQQVVRGDSAAYFCASSGTVAYEQYFGPGTRLTVT.